The rows below give T cell receptor beta chains drawn from one sample of a study of blood T cell repertoires in COVID-19. Some clones are missing from TCRdb's copy, which holds only in-frame ones; the method was immunoSEQ multiplex PCR. The table has about 230,000 clones, approximately 85% seen once. The source material was peripheral blood. Receptors were obtained from a man aged 50 to 60 with COVID-19, enrolled during active disease. Both conserved end residues are part of each CDR3. A D gene is named only where the DNA matches it firmly. Not every row has a clone size; where given, it reads once, few, many or a size class.

d_gene | abundance | j_gene | v_gene | CDR3nt | CDR3aa
TRBD1 | - | TRBJ2-7 | TRBV6-5 | TGTGCCAGCAGTCCCACGGACAGGTACTACGAGCAGTACTTC | CASSPTDRYYEQYF
TRBD1 | - | TRBJ1-2 | TRBV6-5 | TGTGCCAGCAGTTACGGACAGGGGGGCATTGGCTACACCTTC | CASSYGQGGIGYTF
TRBD1 | many | TRBJ1-2 | TRBV4-3 | TGCGCCAGCAGCCAAGGACGGGACAGGGTAGGCTATGGCTACACCTTC | CASSQGRDRVGYGYTF
- | - | TRBJ1-1 | TRBV11-3 | TGTGCCAGCAGCCCCGGTGGCAGGGGAGCGACTGAAGCTTTCTTT | CASSPGGRGATEAFF
TRBD1 | - | TRBJ2-7 | TRBV28 | TGTGCCACCTCCCCCGGGACAGTGCCCTACGAGCAGTACTTC | CATSPGTVPYEQYF
- | once | TRBJ1-3 | TRBV7-2 | TGTGCCAGCAGCTTAGCTGAGGTCTCTGGAAACACCATATATTTT | CASSLAEVSGNTIYF
TRBD1 | - | TRBJ1-1 | TRBV6-5 | TGTGCCAGCTTAGACAGGGGGCACGAAGCTTTCTTT | CASLDRGHEAFF
TRBD1 | - | TRBJ1-2 | TRBV6-5 | TGTGCCAGCAGCCGCAGGACAGGTGGCTATGGCTACACCTTC | CASSRRTGGYGYTF
- | once | TRBJ1-5 | TRBV2 | TGTGCCAGCAGTGAAGAGTCCCCGAGGGGCAATCAGCCCCAGCATTTT | CASSEESPRGNQPQHF
TRBD1 | - | TRBJ2-2 | TRBV6-5 | TGTGCCAGCAGTTACGAGGGGGCGGCCGGGGAGCTGTTTTTT | CASSYEGAAGELFF
- | - | TRBJ1-4 | TRBV6-1 | TGTGCCAGCAGTGAACTCCAGGGGAGTGAAAAACTGTTTTTT | CASSELQGSEKLFF
TRBD2 | - | TRBJ2-7 | TRBV4-2 | TGTGCCAGCAGCCTCACCGGGACTAACTACGAGCAGTACTTC | CASSLTGTNYEQYF
TRBD1 | - | TRBJ2-7 | TRBV30 | TGTGCCTGGAGATACCGGACAGGGAAAAATTACGAGCAGTACTTC | CAWRYRTGKNYEQYF
TRBD1 | - | TRBJ2-7 | TRBV15 | TGTGCCACCAGCAGCTGGACAGGGTCGGGCTACGAGCAGTACTTC | CATSSWTGSGYEQYF
- | - | TRBJ2-7 | TRBV12-3/TRBV12-4 | TGTGCCAGCAGCCCGGGGTTTCAAGAGCAGTACTTC | CASSPGFQEQYF
TRBD1 | - | TRBJ1-5 | TRBV5-1 | TGCGCCAGCAGCTTGGGAACAGGGGTTCAGCCCCAGCATTTT | CASSLGTGVQPQHF
TRBD2 | few | TRBJ2-7 | TRBV5-4 | TGTGCCAGCAGCCATGGGACTAGCGGGGGAAGGAGCTCCTACGAGCAGTACTTC | CASSHGTSGGRSSYEQYF
TRBD1 | - | TRBJ2-5 | TRBV6-5 | TGTGCCAGCAGGCATCACAGGGGGCGGATGGAGACCCAGTACTTC | CASRHHRGRMETQYF
- | - | TRBJ2-2 | TRBV5-4 | TGTGCCAGCAGCCTTGATTGGAGAGGGGAGCTGTTTTTT | CASSLDWRGELFF
- | once | TRBJ1-3 | TRBV5-1 | TGCGCCAGCAGCTGGGACAACCGCTCTGGAAACACCATATATTTT | CASSWDNRSGNTIYF
- | once | TRBJ1-1 | TRBV30 | TGTGCCTGGAGTGAGGGACACCTCCATGGGAACACTGAAGCTTTCTTT | CAWSEGHLHGNTEAFF
- | - | TRBJ1-4 | TRBV7-9 | TGTGCCAGCAGCTTCGAGGGTGCGACTAATGAAAAACTGTTTTTT | CASSFEGATNEKLFF
TRBD2 | - | TRBJ2-5 | TRBV30 | TGTGCCTGTCCCCTGGGACTAGCGGGGGACAGAGAGACCCAGTACTTC | CACPLGLAGDRETQYF
- | - | TRBJ1-6 | TRBV4-2 | TGTGCCAGCAGCCCCAGGGATAATTCACCCCTCCACTTT | CASSPRDNSPLHF
- | - | TRBJ1-6 | TRBV19 | TGTGCCAGTAGTACCGGTTGGAGCTCCTATAATTCACCCCTCCACTTT | CASSTGWSSYNSPLHF
- | - | TRBJ1-3 | TRBV6-5 | TGTGCCAGCAGCCCAACTTCTTCTGGAAACACCATATATTTT | CASSPTSSGNTIYF
- | - | TRBJ2-3 | TRBV9 | TGTGCCAGCAGCGTAGTGTCTCAGGATACGCAGTATTTT | CASSVVSQDTQYF
TRBD2 | - | TRBJ2-1 | TRBV6-2/TRBV6-3 | TGTGCCAGCAGTAAACCCGGGACTAGCGGGGGGGCACTTCCCTACAATGAGCAGTTCTTC | CASSKPGTSGGALPYNEQFF
TRBD1 | few | TRBJ1-2 | TRBV7-3 | TGTGCCAGCAGCTTAGCTACAGGGGTTTATTATGGCTACACCTTC | CASSLATGVYYGYTF
- | - | TRBJ1-3 | TRBV3-1/TRBV3-2 | TGTGCCAGCAGCCAAGAGCGCGGCAGGGTCGACACCATATATTTT | CASSQERGRVDTIYF
- | - | TRBJ1-1 | TRBV30 | TGTGCCTGGCTGAGAAACACTGAAGCTTTCTTT | CAWLRNTEAFF
- | - | TRBJ1-5 | TRBV18 | TGTGCCAGCTCACGTGGTGGAGGCGGGAATCAGCCCCAGCATTTT | CASSRGGGGNQPQHF
- | few | TRBJ2-3 | TRBV5-4 | TGTGCCAGCAAAATGGAACAGTTCACAGATACGCAGTATTTT | CASKMEQFTDTQYF
TRBD2 | once | TRBJ2-1 | TRBV2 | TGTGCCAGCAGGGGACTAGCGGGGCAATACAATGAGCAGTTCTTC | CASRGLAGQYNEQFF
TRBD2 | - | TRBJ2-2 | TRBV19 | TGTGCCAGTAGTATTCAGCGGGGGCTCACCGGGGAGCTGTTTTTT | CASSIQRGLTGELFF
- | - | TRBJ2-1 | TRBV7-2 | TGTGCCAGCAGCTACCGGGACTCCTACCGTGAGCAGTTCTTC | CASSYRDSYREQFF
TRBD1 | few | TRBJ1-1 | TRBV2 | TGTGCCAGCAGGACAGGGATCCTGGTTGAAGCTTTCTTT | CASRTGILVEAFF
- | once | TRBJ2-3 | TRBV7-2 | TGTGCCAGCAGCTTAGGGGAGATAGATACGCAGTATTTT | CASSLGEIDTQYF
TRBD1 | - | TRBJ1-6 | TRBV2 | TGTGCCAGCAGCCCCAGGAGGGGGCGAGATTCACCCCTCCACTTT | CASSPRRGRDSPLHF
TRBD1 | - | TRBJ2-7 | TRBV4-1 | TGCGCCAGCAGCCAACGACAGGGGGCCGAGGTTACCTACGAGCAGTACTTC | CASSQRQGAEVTYEQYF
TRBD1 | - | TRBJ2-3 | TRBV5-4 | TGTGCCAGCAGCCCTACGGGACAGCCCCAGGGAGTGCTTGGAGATACGCAGTATTTT | CASSPTGQPQGVLGDTQYF
TRBD2 | - | TRBJ2-1 | TRBV19 | TGTGCCAGTAGTATGATCAGGCGGGGGACCAACTACAATGAGCAGTTCTTC | CASSMIRRGTNYNEQFF
- | once | TRBJ2-2 | TRBV18 | TGTGCCAGCTCAAACGACTGGAAGCACACCGGGGAGCTGTTTTTT | CASSNDWKHTGELFF
- | - | TRBJ1-3 | TRBV7-3 | TGTGCCAGCAGCCCATCAGCTGGAAACACCATATATTTT | CASSPSAGNTIYF
TRBD1 | few | TRBJ2-5 | TRBV7-9 | TGTGCCAGCAGCCTAGGGACAGGCGCAGCGGAGACCCAGTACTTC | CASSLGTGAAETQYF
- | few | TRBJ1-2 | TRBV20-1 | TGCAGTGCTAGTTCCGGGGGAGTGGGCTATGGCTACACCTTC | CSASSGGVGYGYTF
- | - | TRBJ1-1 | TRBV29-1 | TGCAGCGTCGAGGGGAACACTGAAGCTTTCTTT | CSVEGNTEAFF
TRBD2 | - | TRBJ2-1 | TRBV30 | TGTGCCTGGAGGGGACTAGCGGGATTGGAGCAGTTCTTC | CAWRGLAGLEQFF
- | few | TRBJ1-6 | TRBV24-1 | TGTGCCACGCTTGGCGGGTGGGTCTACTATAATTCACCCCTCCACTTT | CATLGGWVYYNSPLHF
TRBD2 | - | TRBJ2-3 | TRBV2 | TGTGCCAGCAGCCAAACTAGCGGGGGGGGTCGAAATACGCAGTATTTT | CASSQTSGGGRNTQYF
- | once | TRBJ1-5 | TRBV7-5 | TGTGCCAGAAGGGACAGGGAGGGTCAGCCCCAGCATTTT | CARRDREGQPQHF
TRBD1 | - | TRBJ1-6 | TRBV19 | TGTGCCAGTAGTAGGTCGGACAGGTCCTCCTATAATTCACCCCTCCACTTT | CASSRSDRSSYNSPLHF
TRBD1 | - | TRBJ2-2 | TRBV15 | TGTGCCACCAGCAGAGATAGGGCGACGGGACAGGGGGCCACCGGGGAGCTGTTTTTT | CATSRDRATGQGATGELFF
TRBD1 | - | TRBJ1-6 | TRBV7-2 | TGTGCCAGCAGGGCAAGGGGGCTGGGTAATTCACCCCTCCACTTT | CASRARGLGNSPLHF
- | - | TRBJ2-1 | TRBV5-8 | TGTGCCAGCAGCTCGACGGGGGCCTACAATGAGCAGTTCTTC | CASSSTGAYNEQFF
TRBD1 | - | TRBJ2-7 | TRBV11-3 | TGTGCCAGCAGCTTAGAGGGTCAGGGGGCCCACTACGAGCAGTACTTC | CASSLEGQGAHYEQYF
- | - | TRBJ1-6 | TRBV20-1 | TGCAGTGCTATTGAGAGCTCCTATAATTCACCCCTCCACTTT | CSAIESSYNSPLHF